Included here is one T cell receptor beta chain sequence, with context. This may come from a read error, since a much larger clone is one base off. This sample is drawn from a study of neurological immune-mediated disorders. The CDR3 runs to 14 residues. Germline CDR1 reads SGHTA; CDR2 reads FQGNSA. V was shortened by 2 bases and J by 8 bases, with 15 bases between the two germline ends. TCRdb re-called the 5' RACE reads through MiXCR, storing one row per CDR3 protein. Of some 65,000 distinct CDR3 sequences in the sample, under 5% are singletons; the top ten hold about 2.4%. The source of this sequence is a man aged 45-65 years with multiple sclerosis. The chain is built from TRBV7-2 and TRBJ1-2; D not resolved. Sequenced material: PBMCs. CDR3 bases: TGTGCCAGCAGCTTATTCGGGCTCGCGTGGGGCTACACCTTC. Translation gives CASSLFGLAWGYTF.